Here is one T cell receptor beta chain with its context. Seattle patients were enrolled during active infection and followed longitudinally. In the original workflow: Reference gene primers were amplified, and this amplification served to estimate nucleated cell counts. Data came from immunoSEQ multiplex PCR; TCRdb stores just in-frame clones and leaves some out. V, J and clone size were drawn from that table, and D and trimming were deduced from the DNA. The table shows 200,000 to 250,000 clones, with 75% to 85% occurring only once. This sample was taken from a study of blood T cell repertoires in COVID-19. The CDR3 runs to 14 residues. The V gene's germline CDR1 is KGHSH and CDR2 LQKENI. The ends were cut back, 3 bases at V and 5 bases at J, with 10 bases in the middle.

The receptor was isolated from a woman aged 80 or over with COVID-19, enrolled during active disease. The chain couples TRBV18 to TRBJ1-4, with D maybe TRBD1 (6 bases). The sample comprised peripheral blood. CDR3 sequence: CASSPVGANEKLFF. In DNA form, the CDR3 reads TGTGCCAGCTCACCTGTGGGGGCCAATGAAAAACTGTTTTTT.